This paragraph reports one T cell receptor beta chain. The J segment lost 13 bases and the V segment lost 2 bases, leaving 11 bases of the junction unmatched. CDR1 and CDR2 (germline): SGHRS, YFSETQ. The length of the CDR3 is 13 residues. This sample stems from a study of blood T cell repertoires in COVID-19. Study as a whole: Sources were T cells, B-cell-depleted T cells, or PBMCs; the material itself was cDNA or gDNA.

Authors' analysis steps: Researchers report that nucleated cell counts were estimated from reference gene primer amplification. Clones were sequenced by immunoSEQ multiplex PCR, and TCRdb holds only the in-frame ones, with some missing. V, J and clone size were drawn from that table, and D and trimming were deduced from the DNA. The sample holds more than 95,000 clones, around nine tenths seen once. The source material was peripheral blood. The clonotype comes from a middle-aged man with acute or convalescent COVID-19. The V gene is TRBV5-1, the J gene TRBJ1-2, with 7 bases identical to TRBD1. CDR3 in DNA: TGCGCCAGCAGCTTAGGGACAGCTTTAGGCATCACCTTC. Its translation is CASSLGTALGITF. Drawing the rest from reference TRBV5-1 and TRBJ1-2, the complete variable domain is KAGVTQTPRYLIKTRGQQVTLSCSPISGHRSVSWYQQTPGQGLQFLFEYFSETQRNKGNFPGRFSGRQFSNSRSEMNVSTLELGDSALYLCASSLGTALGITFGSGTRLTVV.